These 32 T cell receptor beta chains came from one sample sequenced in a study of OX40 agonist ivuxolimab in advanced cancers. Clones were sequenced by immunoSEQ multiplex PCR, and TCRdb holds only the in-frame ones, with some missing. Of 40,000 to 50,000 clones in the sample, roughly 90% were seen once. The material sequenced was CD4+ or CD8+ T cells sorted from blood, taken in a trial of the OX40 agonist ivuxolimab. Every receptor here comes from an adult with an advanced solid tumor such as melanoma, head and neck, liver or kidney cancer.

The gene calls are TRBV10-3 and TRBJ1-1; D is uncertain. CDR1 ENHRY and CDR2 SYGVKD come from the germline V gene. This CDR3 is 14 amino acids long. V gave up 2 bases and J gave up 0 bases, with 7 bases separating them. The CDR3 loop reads CAISEMGVNTEAFF. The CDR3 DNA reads TGTGCCATCAGTGAGATGGGCGTGAACACTGAAGCTTTCTTT.

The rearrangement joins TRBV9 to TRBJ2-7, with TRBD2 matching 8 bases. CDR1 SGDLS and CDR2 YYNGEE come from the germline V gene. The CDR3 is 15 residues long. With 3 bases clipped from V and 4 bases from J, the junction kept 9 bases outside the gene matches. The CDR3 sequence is CASSGGERESYEQYF. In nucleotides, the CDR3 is TGTGCCAGCAGCGGCGGGGAGCGGGAGTCTTACGAGCAGTACTTC.

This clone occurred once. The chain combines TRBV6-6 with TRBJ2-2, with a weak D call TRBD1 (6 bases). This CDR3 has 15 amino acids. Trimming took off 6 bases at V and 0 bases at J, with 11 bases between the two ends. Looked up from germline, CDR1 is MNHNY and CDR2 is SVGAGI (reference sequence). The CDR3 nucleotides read TGTGCCAGCAGCCACACAGGGTCGAACACCGGGGAGCTGTTTTTT. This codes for CASSHTGSNTGELFF.

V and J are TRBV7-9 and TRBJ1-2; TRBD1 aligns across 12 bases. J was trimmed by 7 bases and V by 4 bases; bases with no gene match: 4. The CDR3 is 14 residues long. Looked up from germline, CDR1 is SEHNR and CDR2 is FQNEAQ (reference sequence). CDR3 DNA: TGTGCCAGCAGCTCGGGACAGGGGGCAGGTGGCTACACCTTC. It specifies CASSSGQGAGGYTF.

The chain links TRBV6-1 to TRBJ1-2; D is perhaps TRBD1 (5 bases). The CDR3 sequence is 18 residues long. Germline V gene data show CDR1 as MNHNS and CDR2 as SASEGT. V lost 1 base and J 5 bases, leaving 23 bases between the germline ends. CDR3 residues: CASSEDGAGVWPHYGYTF. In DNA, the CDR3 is TGTGCCAGCAGTGAAGACGGGGCTGGGGTCTGGCCTCATTATGGCTACACCTTC.

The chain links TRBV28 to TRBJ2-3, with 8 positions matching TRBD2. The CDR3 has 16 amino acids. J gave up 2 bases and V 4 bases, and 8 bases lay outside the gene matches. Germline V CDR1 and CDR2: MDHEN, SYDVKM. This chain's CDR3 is CASSSPSREATDTQYF. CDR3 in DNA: TGTGCCAGCAGTTCCCCTTCGCGGGAGGCCACAGATACGCAGTATTTT.

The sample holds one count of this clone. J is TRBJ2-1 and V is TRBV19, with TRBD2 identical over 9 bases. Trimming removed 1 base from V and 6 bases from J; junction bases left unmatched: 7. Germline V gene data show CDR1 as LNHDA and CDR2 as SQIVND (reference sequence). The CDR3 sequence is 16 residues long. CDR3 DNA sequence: TGTGCCAGTAGTATAGGGGAGACTAGCGGTGTCAATGAGCAGTTCTTC. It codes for CASSIGETSGVNEQFF.

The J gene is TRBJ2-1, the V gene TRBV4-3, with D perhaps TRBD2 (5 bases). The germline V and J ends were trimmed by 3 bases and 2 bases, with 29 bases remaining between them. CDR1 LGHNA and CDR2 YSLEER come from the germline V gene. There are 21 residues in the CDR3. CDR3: CASSQVLLAWDRGLTYNEQFF. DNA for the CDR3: TGCGCCAGCAGCCAGGTTTTATTGGCTTGGGATAGAGGGTTGACCTACAATGAGCAGTTCTTC.

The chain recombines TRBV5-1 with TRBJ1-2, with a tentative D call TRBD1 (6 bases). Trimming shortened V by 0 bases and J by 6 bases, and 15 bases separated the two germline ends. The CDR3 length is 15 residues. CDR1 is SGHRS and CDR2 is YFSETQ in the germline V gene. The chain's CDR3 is CASSLAQGQLDGYTF. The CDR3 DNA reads TGCGCCAGCAGCTTGGCCCAGGGGCAGTTGGATGGCTACACCTTC. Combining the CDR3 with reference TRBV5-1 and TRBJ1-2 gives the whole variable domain KAGVTQTPRYLIKTRGQQVTLSCSPISGHRSVSWYQQTPGQGLQFLFEYFSETQRNKGNFPGRFSGRQFSNSRSEMNVSTLELGDSALYLCASSLAQGQLDGYTFGSGTRLTVV.

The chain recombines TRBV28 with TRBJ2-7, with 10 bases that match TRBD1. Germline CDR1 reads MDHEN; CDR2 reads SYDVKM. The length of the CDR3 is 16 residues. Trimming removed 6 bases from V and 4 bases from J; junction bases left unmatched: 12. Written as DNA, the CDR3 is TGTGCCAGCAGAGATGCCGCGGACAGGGGGGCGTACGAGCAGTACTTC. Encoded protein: CASRDAADRGAYEQYF. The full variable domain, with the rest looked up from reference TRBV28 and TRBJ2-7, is DVKVTQSSRYLVKRTGEKVFLECVQDMDHENMFWYRQDPGLGLRLIYFSYDVKMKEKGDIPEGYSVSREKKERFSLILESASTNQTSMYLCASRDAADRGAYEQYFGPGTRLTVT.

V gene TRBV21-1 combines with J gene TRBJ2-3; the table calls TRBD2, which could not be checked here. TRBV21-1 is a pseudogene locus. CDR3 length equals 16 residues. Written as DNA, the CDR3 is TGTGCCAGCAGCAAAGGACTAGCGGGGGGGCCGGATACGCAGTATTTT. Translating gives CASSKGLAGGPDTQYF.

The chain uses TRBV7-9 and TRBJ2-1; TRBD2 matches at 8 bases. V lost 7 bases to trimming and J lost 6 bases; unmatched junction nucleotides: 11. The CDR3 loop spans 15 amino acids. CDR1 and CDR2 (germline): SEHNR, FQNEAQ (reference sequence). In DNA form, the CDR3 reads TGTGCCAGCACCATTTCAGGGCGGGGGGTCAATGAGCAGTTCTTC. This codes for CASTISGRGVNEQFF.

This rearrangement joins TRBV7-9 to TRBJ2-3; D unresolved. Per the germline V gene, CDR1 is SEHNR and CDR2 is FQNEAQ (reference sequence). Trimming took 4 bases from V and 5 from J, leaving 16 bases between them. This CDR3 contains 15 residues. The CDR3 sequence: CASSYWTSVGDTQYF. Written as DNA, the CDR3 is TGTGCCAGCAGCTACTGGACCAGCGTGGGAGATACGCAGTATTTT. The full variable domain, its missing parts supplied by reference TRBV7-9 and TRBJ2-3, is DTGVSQNPRHKITKRGQNVTFRCDPISEHNRLYWYRQTLGQGPEFLTYFQNEAQLEKSRLLSDRFSAERPKGSFSTLEIQRTEQGDSAMYLCASSYWTSVGDTQYFGPGTRLTVL.

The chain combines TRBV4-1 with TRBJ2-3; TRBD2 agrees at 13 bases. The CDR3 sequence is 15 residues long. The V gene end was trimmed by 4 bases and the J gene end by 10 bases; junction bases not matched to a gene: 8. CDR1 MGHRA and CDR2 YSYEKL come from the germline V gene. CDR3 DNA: TGCGCCAGCAGCCTGTGGACTAGCGGGGGAGGGGCGCAGTATTTT. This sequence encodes CASSLWTSGGGAQYF.

CDR3 coding DNA: TGTGCCTGGAGTGATGGCAGGGGGATGGACGAGCAGTACTTC. Encoded protein: CAWSDGRGMDEQYF. The genes are TRBV30 and TRBJ2-7; 7 bases map to TRBD1. Germline V gene data show CDR1 as GTSNPN and CDR2 as SVGIG (reference sequence). V shed 1 base, J shed 5 bases, and the junction held 8 bases outside the gene matches. The CDR3 runs to 14 residues.

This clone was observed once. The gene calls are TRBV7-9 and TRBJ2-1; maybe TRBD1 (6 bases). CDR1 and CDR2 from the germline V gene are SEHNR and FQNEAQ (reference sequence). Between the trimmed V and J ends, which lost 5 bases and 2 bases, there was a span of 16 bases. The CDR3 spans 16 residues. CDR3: CASSPRGGQTYNEQFF. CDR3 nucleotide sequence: TGTGCCAGCAGCCCACGAGGCGGACAGACCTACAATGAGCAGTTCTTC.

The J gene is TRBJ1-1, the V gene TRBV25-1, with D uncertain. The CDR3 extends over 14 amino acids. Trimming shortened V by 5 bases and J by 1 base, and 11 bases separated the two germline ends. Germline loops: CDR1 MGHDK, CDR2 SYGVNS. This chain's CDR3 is CASSLLGGNTEAFF. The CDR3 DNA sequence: TGTGCCAGCAGTCTGTTAGGCGGGAACACTGAAGCTTTCTTT. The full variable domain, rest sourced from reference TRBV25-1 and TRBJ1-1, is EADIYQTPRYLVIGTGKKITLECSQTMGHDKMYWYQQDPGMELHLIHYSYGVNSTEKGDLSSESTVSRIRTEHFPLTLESARPSHTSQYLCASSLLGGNTEAFFGQGTRLTVV.

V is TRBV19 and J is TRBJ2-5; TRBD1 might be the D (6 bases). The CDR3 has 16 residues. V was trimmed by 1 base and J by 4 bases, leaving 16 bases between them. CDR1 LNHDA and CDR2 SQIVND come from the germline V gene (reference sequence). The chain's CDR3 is CASSIGRGNLGETQYF. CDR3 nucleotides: TGTGCCAGTAGTATAGGAAGGGGGAACCTGGGAGAGACCCAGTACTTC.

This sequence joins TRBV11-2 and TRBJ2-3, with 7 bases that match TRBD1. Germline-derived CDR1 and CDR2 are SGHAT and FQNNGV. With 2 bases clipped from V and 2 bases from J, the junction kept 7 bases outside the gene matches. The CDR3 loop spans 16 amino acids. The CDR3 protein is CASSLLKDRYTDTQYF. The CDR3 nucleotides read TGTGCCAGCAGCTTATTGAAGGACAGGTACACAGATACGCAGTATTTT. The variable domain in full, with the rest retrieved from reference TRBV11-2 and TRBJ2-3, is EAGVAQSPRYKIIEKRQSVAFWCNPISGHATLYWYQQILGQGPKLLIQFQNNGVVDDSQLPKDRFSAERLKGVDSTLKIQPAKLEDSAVYLCASSLLKDRYTDTQYFGPGTRLTVL.

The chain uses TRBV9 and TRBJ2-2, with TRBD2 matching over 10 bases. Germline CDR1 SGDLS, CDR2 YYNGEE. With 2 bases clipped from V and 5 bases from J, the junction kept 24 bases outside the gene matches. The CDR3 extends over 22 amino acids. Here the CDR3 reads CASSVSVTLTSGIDDRTGELFF. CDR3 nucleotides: TGTGCCAGCAGCGTCTCGGTCACCCTAACTAGCGGGATAGACGATAGGACCGGGGAGCTGTTTTTT.

CDR3 region: CASSLGRGGGQNTEAFF. The CDR3, as DNA: TGTGCCAGCAGCCTAGGGAGAGGGGGCGGGCAGAACACTGAAGCTTTCTTT. The V call is TRBV11-2, the J call TRBJ1-1; 7 nucleotides line up with TRBD1. V trimming: 5 bases; J trimming: 1 base; junction bases outside the gene matches: 13. The CDR3 contains 17 residues. Germline CDR1 is SGHAT and CDR2 is FQNNGV. The whole variable domain, remainder taken from reference TRBV11-2 and TRBJ1-1, is EAGVAQSPRYKIIEKRQSVAFWCNPISGHATLYWYQQILGQGPKLLIQFQNNGVVDDSQLPKDRFSAERLKGVDSTLKIQPAKLEDSAVYLCASSLGRGGGQNTEAFFGQGTRLTVV.

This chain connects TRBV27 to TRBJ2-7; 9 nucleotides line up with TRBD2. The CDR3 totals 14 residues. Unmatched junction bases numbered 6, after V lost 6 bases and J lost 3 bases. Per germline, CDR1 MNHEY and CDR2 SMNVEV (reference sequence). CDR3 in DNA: TGTGCCAGCAGCGGGACTAGCAGCGGCTACGAGCAGTACTTC. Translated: CASSGTSSGYEQYF.

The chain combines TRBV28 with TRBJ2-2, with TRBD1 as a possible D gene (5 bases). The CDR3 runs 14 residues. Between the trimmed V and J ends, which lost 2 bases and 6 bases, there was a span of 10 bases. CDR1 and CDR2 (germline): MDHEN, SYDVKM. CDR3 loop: CASSLRGWAGELFF. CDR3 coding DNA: TGTGCCAGCAGTTTAAGGGGATGGGCCGGGGAGCTGTTTTTT.

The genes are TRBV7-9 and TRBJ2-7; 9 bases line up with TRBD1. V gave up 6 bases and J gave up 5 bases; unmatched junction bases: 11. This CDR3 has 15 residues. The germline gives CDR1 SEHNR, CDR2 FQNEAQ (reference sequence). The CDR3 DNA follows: TGTGCCAGCAGGGACAGGGGAAGCTCTCGGGACGAGCAGTACTTC. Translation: CASRDRGSSRDEQYF.

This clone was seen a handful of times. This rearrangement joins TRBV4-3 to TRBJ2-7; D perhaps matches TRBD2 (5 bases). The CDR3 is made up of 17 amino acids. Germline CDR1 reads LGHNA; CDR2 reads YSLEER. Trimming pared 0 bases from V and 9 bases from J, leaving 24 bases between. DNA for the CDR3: TGCGCCAGCAGCCAAGATTTTTACGGCGGAACCCGGACTGGGCAGTACTTC. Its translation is CASSQDFYGGTRTGQYF.

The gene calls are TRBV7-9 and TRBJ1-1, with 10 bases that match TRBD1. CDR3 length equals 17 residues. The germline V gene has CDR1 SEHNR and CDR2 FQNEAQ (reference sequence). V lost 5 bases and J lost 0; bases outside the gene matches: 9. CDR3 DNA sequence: TGTGCCAGCAGCCCCAGGACAGGGGGTAACATGAACACTGAAGCTTTCTTT. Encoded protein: CASSPRTGGNMNTEAFF.

Here the CDR3 DNA reads TGCAGCGTTGACTTGACAGGGGTTAATGAGCAGTTCTTC. Protein: CSVDLTGVNEQFF. The chain links TRBV29-1 to TRBJ2-1, with 8 nucleotides matching TRBD1. The CDR3 covers 13 residues. CDR1 is SQVTM and CDR2 is ANQGSEA in the germline V gene. With 3 bases clipped from V and 7 bases from J, the junction kept 5 bases outside the gene matches.

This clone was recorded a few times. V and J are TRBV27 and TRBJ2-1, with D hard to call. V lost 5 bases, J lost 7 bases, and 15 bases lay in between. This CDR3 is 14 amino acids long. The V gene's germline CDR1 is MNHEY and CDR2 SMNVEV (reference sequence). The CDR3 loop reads CASSPSPTRNEQFF. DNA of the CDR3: TGTGCCAGCAGTCCAAGCCCAACACGAAATGAGCAGTTCTTC.

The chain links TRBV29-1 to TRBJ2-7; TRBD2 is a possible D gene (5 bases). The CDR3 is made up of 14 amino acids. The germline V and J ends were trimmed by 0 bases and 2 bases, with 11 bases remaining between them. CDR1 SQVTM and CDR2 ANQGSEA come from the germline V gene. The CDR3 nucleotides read TGCAGCGTTGAAGACTGGGAGCAACCCTACGAGCAGTACTTC. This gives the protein CSVEDWEQPYEQYF.

The CDR3 here is CASSPGGGPTAFF. CDR3 nucleotide sequence: TGTGCCAGCAGCCCGGGAGGGGGGCCCACAGCTTTCTTT. The V call is TRBV5-4, the J call TRBJ1-1; maybe TRBD1 (6 bases). This CDR3 is 13 amino acids long. V was clipped by 4 bases and J by 10 bases, with 17 bases between them. CDR1 is SGHNT and CDR2 is YYREEE in the germline V gene (reference sequence).

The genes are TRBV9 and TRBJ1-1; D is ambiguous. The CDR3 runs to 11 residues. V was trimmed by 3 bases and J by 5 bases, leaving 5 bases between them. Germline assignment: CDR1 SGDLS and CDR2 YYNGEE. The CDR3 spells CASSEGTEAFF. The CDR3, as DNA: TGTGCCAGCAGCGAAGGAACTGAAGCTTTCTTT.

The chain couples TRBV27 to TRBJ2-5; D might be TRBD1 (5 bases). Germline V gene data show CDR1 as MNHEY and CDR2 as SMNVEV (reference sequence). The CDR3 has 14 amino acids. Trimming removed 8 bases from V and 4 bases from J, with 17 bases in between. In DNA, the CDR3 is TGTGCCAGCTCCCCCCTCCAGGGTGGAGAGACCCAGTACTTC. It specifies CASSPLQGGETQYF.